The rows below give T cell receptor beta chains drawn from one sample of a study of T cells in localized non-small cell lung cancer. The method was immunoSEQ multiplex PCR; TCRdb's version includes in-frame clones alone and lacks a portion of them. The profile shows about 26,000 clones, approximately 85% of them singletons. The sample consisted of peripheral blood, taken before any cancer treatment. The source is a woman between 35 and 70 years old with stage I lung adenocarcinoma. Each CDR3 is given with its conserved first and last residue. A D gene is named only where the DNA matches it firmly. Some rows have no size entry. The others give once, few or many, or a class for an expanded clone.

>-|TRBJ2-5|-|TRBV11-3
CASSLAQVQETQYF
TGTGCCAGCAGCTTAGCGCAGGTCCAAGAGACCCAGTACTTC
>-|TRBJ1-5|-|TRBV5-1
CASSLESNQPQHF
TGCGCCAGCAGCTTGGAAAGCAATCAGCCCCAGCATTTT
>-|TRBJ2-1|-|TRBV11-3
CASSLARQSNEQFF
TGTGCCAGCAGCTTAGCCCGACAGAGCAATGAGCAGTTCTTC
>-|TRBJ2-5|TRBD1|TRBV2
CASSGNRGETQYF
TGTGCCAGCAGTGGGAACAGGGGAGAGACCCAGTACTTC
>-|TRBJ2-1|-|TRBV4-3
CASSQDLVTGYNEQFF
TGCGCCAGCAGCCAAGATCTTGTGACTGGATACAATGAGCAGTTCTTC
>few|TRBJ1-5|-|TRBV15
CATSRDNQPQHF
TGTGCCACCAGCAGAGATAATCAGCCCCAGCATTTT
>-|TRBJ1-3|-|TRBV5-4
CASSHYSSGNTIYF
TGTGCCAGCAGCCACTATAGCTCTGGAAACACCATATATTTT
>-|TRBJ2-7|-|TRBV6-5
CASRISYEQYF
TGTGCCAGCAGGATTTCCTACGAGCAGTACTTC
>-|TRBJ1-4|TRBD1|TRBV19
CASSPLTGFNEKLFF
TGTGCCAGTAGCCCTCTGACAGGGTTCAATGAAAAACTGTTTTTT
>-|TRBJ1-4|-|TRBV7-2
CASSLLGGGGEKLFF
TGTGCCAGCAGCCTCCTCGGCGGGGGCGGTGAAAAACTGTTTTTT
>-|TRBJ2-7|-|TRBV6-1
CASSEVSLYEQYF
TGTGCCAGCAGTGAAGTGTCCTTATACGAGCAGTACTTC
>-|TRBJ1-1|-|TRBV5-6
CASSYKSMNTEAFF
TGTGCCAGCAGCTATAAGTCCATGAACACTGAAGCTTTCTTT
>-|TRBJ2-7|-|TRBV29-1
CSVASFQGTYEQYF
TGCAGCGTTGCGTCATTTCAGGGGACCTACGAGCAGTACTTC
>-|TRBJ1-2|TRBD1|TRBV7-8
CASSLRTGANYGYTF
TGTGCCAGCAGCCTTAGGACAGGGGCGAACTATGGCTACACCTTC
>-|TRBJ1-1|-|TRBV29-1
CSVQSQSEAFF
TGCAGCGTTCAATCTCAGAGTGAAGCTTTCTTT
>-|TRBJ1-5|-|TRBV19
CASSMGRNSNQPQHF
TGTGCCAGTAGTATGGGCAGGAATAGCAATCAGCCCCAGCATTTT
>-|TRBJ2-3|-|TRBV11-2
CASSLLRVPGTDTQYF
TGTGCCAGCAGCTTACTGCGGGTCCCGGGCACAGATACGCAGTATTTT
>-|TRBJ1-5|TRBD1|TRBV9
CASSGRDRVDNQPQHF
TGTGCCAGCAGCGGACGGGACAGGGTGGACAATCAGCCCCAGCATTTT
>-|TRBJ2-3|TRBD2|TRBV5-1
CASGSGGDPDTQYF
TGCGCCAGCGGTAGCGGGGGGGATCCGGATACGCAGTATTTT
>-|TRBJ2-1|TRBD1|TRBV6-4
CASSTTGNGEQFF
TGTGCCAGCAGCACGACAGGGAACGGCGAGCAGTTCTTC
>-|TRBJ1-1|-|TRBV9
CASSVDLGGNTEAFF
TGTGCCAGCAGCGTAGACTTGGGGGGGAACACTGAAGCTTTCTTT
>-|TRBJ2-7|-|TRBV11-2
CASSQIGRVSYEQYF
TGTGCCAGCAGCCAAATCGGCCGAGTGAGCTACGAGCAGTACTTC
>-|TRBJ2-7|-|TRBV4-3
CASSQETRWYEQYF
TGCGCCAGCAGCCAAGAGACACGGTGGTACGAGCAGTACTTC
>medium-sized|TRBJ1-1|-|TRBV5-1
CASSEDRNTEAFF
TGCGCCAGCAGCGAGGACAGGAACACTGAAGCTTTCTTT
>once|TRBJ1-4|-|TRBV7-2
CASSLVARDEKLFF
TGTGCCAGCAGCTTAGTGGCGCGGGATGAAAAACTGTTTTTT
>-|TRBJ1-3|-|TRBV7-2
CASSSNGGGLGNTIYF
TGTGCCAGCAGCTCCAATGGAGGGGGGCTTGGAAACACCATATATTTT
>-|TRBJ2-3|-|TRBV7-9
CASSLATGGPDTQYF
TGTGCCAGCAGCTTAGCGACAGGTGGTCCAGATACGCAGTATTTT
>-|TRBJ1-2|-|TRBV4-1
CASSPIAGGAHGYTF
TGCGCCAGCAGCCCCATCGCTGGCGGGGCGCATGGCTACACCTTC
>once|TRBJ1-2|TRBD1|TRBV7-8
CASSLEDRGNGYTF
TGTGCCAGCAGCTTAGAGGACAGGGGTAATGGCTACACCTTC
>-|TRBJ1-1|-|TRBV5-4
CASSSKGLTEAFF
TGTGCCAGCAGCTCTAAGGGACTCACTGAAGCTTTCTTT
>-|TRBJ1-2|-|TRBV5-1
CASREDANYGYTF
TGCGCCAGCAGAGAGGACGCTAACTATGGCTACACCTTC
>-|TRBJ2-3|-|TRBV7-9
CASSRTSTDTQYF
TGTGCCAGCAGCAGGACAAGCACAGATACGCAGTATTTT
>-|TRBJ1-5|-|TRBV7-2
CASSLVGGGNQPQHF
TGTGCCAGCAGCTTAGTAGGCGGGGGCAATCAGCCCCAGCATTTT
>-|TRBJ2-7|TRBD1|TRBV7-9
CASSFWDRPYEQYF
TGTGCCAGCAGCTTCTGGGACAGACCCTACGAGCAGTACTTC
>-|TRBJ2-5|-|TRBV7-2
CASSLELATGTQYF
TGTGCCAGCAGCTTGGAACTAGCTACAGGGACCCAGTACTTC
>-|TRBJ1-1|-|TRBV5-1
CASSLDWGADTEAFF
TGCGCCAGCAGCTTGGATTGGGGGGCGGACACTGAAGCTTTCTTT
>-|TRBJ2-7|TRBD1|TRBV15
CATSRGQSYTYEQYF
TGTGCCACCAGCAGGGGACAGTCTTACACCTACGAGCAGTACTTC
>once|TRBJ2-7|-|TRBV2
CASSEGVWGSAYEQYF
TGTGCCAGCAGTGAGGGTGTTTGGGGGAGCGCCTACGAGCAGTACTTC
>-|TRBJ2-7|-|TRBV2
CASSGVGDYEQYF
TGTGCCAGCAGTGGCGTAGGGGACTACGAGCAGTACTTC
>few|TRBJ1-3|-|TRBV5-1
CASSLGGQRSGNTIYF
TGCGCCAGCAGCTTGGGAGGTCAGCGCTCTGGAAACACCATATATTTT
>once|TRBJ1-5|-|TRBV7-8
CASSLEFRSSNQPQHF
TGTGCCAGCAGCTTAGAGTTCCGCTCGAGCAATCAGCCCCAGCATTTT
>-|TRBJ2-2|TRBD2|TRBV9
CASSVASGVGELFF
TGTGCCAGCAGCGTAGCTAGCGGGGTCGGGGAGCTGTTTTTT
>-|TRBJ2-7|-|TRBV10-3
CAIRDRTTYEQYF
TGTGCCATCAGGGACAGAACGACGTACGAGCAGTACTTC
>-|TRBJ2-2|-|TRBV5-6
CASSLWGAGNTGELFF
TGTGCCAGCAGCTTGTGGGGGGCGGGAAACACCGGGGAGCTGTTTTTT
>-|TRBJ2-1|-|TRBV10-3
CAISASEPGVNEQFF
TGTGCCATCAGTGCTTCTGAGCCGGGGGTTAATGAGCAGTTCTTC
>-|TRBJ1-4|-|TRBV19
CASSENRDGWEKLFF
TGTGCCAGTAGTGAAAACAGGGATGGTTGGGAAAAACTGTTTTTT
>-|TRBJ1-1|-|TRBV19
CASSMGEGRNTEAFF
TGTGCCAGTAGTATGGGCGAGGGGAGGAACACTGAAGCTTTCTTT
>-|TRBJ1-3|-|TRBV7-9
CASSHDIGSGNTIYF
TGTGCCAGCAGCCACGACATCGGATCTGGAAACACCATATATTTT
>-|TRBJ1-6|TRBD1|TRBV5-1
CASSLAAGQGGNSPLHF
TGCGCCAGCAGCTTGGCCGCGGGACAGGGGGGGAATTCACCCCTCCACTTT
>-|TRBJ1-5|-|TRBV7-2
CASSVSNQPQHF
TGTGCCAGCAGCGTTAGCAATCAGCCCCAGCATTTT
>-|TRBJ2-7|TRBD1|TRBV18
CASSPRDRGPYEQYF
TGTGCCAGCTCACCACGGGACAGGGGCCCATACGAGCAGTACTTC
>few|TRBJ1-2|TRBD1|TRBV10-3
CAISPATGACTF
TGTGCCATCAGTCCCGCGACAGGGGCTTGTACCTTC
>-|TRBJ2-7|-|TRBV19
CASSQQGPNAYEQYF
TGTGCCAGTAGTCAACAGGGACCTAATGCCTACGAGCAGTACTTC
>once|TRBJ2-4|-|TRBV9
CASSGRQSKNIQYF
TGTGCCAGCAGTGGAAGACAATCCAAAAACATTCAGTACTTC
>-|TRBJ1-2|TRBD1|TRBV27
CASSLTPWPGTVNYGYTF
TGTGCCAGCAGCCTGACACCCTGGCCCGGGACAGTCAACTATGGCTACACCTTC
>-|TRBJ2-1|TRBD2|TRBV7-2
CASSSGLASVNQFF
TGTGCCAGCAGCTCGGGACTAGCTTCCGTTAATCAGTTCTTC
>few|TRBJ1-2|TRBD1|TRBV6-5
CASSSDRGGYGYTF
TGTGCCAGCAGTTCGGACAGGGGAGGGTATGGCTACACCTTC